This T cell receptor (beta chain) was documented in a study of shared clonotypes between healthy human individuals. The study's findings and limits: Larger richness was generally estimated for naive than memory subsets.

Losses at the gene ends were 6 bases for V and 3 bases for J; bases not matched to a gene: 12. Germline V gene sequence: CDR1 KGHSH, CDR2 LQKENI. The CDR3 length is 17 residues. This table comes from immunoSEQ multiplex PCR, and its TCRdb copy is limited to in-frame clones, with some not included. The data hold around 2,000,000 clones, with roughly 94% observed a single time. Notes on this clone: Its matching antigen is unknown.

The chain joins TRBV18 to TRBJ1-3; 9 nucleotides agree with TRBD1. The specimen was naive CD4+ T cells sorted from blood. As for subset: CD45RA+ positively selected. This TCR was recovered from a young man in good health. The CDR3 nucleotides read TGTGCCAGCTCCCACTTCCCGGGACAGGGCCTTGGAAACACCATATATTTT. Amino acids: CASSHFPGQGLGNTIYF.